Here is one T cell receptor (beta chain) with its context. What it recognizes is unknown. This record belongs to a study of T cell responses to AZD1222 COVID-19 vaccine. Study-wide results and caveats: The number of AZD1222 recipients seropositive at baseline was only 5 to 7. It should be noted that donors were predominantly white British and more often female, and clonal diversity was possibly underestimated. Nearly half of the spike-specific TCRs reportedly recognize variant regions that carry no mutations.

Only in-frame clones appear in the TCRdb table, and some are missing; sequencing was by immunoSEQ multiplex PCR. The sample holds 130,000 or so clones, roughly nine tenths seen once. Per the germline V gene, CDR1 is LGHNA and CDR2 is YSLEER. After removal of 0 bases from V and 9 bases from J, the junction contained 11 bases not matched to a gene. This CDR3 contains 16 residues. The J gene is TRBJ2-1, the V gene TRBV4-3; TRBD2 matches 7 bases. This TCR was sampled from an adult in good health. Sequencing used peripheral blood, obtained on day 0 of AZD1222 vaccination. The CDR3 DNA is TGCGCCAGCAGCCAAGATCTTGGGCGGGAGAAGGGTGAGCAGTTCTTC. This sequence encodes CASSQDLGREKGEQFF.